This T cell receptor (beta chain) was captured by sequencing in a study of PD-1 blockade in classical Hodgkin lymphoma. Of note for this clone: Additional DNA sequences in this sample encode the identical CDR3.

Repertoires were generated with immunoSEQ multiplex PCR, while TCRdb's copy carries only in-frame clones and drops some. The sample includes tens of thousands of clones, roughly 82% of them seen just once. Exposure to brentuximab vedotin varied, and each patient had relapsed following autologous stem cell transplantation. The receptor comes from a human donor with classical Hodgkin lymphoma. The sequencing used peripheral blood mononuclear cells (PBMCs), collected at baseline.

Written as DNA, the CDR3 is TGTGCCAGTAGTACAGGGGCGACTAATGAAAAACTGTTTTTT. It encodes CASSTGATNEKLFF. The rearrangement joins TRBV19 to TRBJ1-4, with TRBD1 as a possible D gene (6 bases). In germline, CDR1 is LNHDA, CDR2 SQIVND (reference sequence). This CDR3 has 14 residues. Deletions cut 4 bases from V and 2 bases from J, with 8 bases between.